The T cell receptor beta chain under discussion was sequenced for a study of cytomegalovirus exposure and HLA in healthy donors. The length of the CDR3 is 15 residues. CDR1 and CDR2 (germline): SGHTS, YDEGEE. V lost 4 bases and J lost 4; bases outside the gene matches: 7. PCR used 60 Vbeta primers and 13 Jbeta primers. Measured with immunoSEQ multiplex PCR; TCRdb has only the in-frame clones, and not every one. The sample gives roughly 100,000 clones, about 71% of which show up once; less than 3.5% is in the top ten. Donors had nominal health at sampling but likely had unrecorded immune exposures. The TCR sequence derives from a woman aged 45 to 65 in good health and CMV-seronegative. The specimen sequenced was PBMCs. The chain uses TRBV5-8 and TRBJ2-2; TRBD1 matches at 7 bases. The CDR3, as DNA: TGTGCCAGCAGCCTACGGACAGGATTCACCGGGGAGCTGTTTTTT. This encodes CASSLRTGFTGELFF.